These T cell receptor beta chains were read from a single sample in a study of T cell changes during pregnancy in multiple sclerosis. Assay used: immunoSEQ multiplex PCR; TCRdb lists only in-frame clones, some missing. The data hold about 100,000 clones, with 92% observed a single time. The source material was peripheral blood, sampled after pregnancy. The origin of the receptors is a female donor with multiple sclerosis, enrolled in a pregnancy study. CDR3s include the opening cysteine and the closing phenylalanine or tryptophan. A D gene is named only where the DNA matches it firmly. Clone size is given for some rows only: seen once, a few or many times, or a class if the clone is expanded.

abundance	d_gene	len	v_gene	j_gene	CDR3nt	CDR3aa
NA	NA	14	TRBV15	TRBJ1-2	TGTGCCACCAGCAGAGTGGGCGGGATAAGCGGCTACACCTTC	CATSRVGGISGYTF
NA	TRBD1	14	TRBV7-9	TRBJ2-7	TGTGCCAGCAGCTTGACAGGGGGTGCGAACGAGCAGTACTTC	CASSLTGGANEQYF
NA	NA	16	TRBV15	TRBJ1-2	TGTGCCACCAGTCCCACCCGGGAGCAGACCTTATATGGCTACACCTTC	CATSPTREQTLYGYTF
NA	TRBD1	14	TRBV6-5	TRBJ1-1	TGTGCCAGCAGTTACGGACAGGCGAACACTGAAGCTTTCTTT	CASSYGQANTEAFF
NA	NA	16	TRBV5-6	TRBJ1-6	TGTGCCAGCAGCTTGGGTAGAAACTCCTATAATTCACCCCTCCACTTT	CASSLGRNSYNSPLHF
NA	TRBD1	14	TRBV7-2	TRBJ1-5	TGTGCCAGCAGCCCCCAACAGGGGATCAAGCCCCAGCATTTT	CASSPQQGIKPQHF
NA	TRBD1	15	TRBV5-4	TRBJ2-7	TGTGCCAGCAGATCCATCGGGACAGGGATGGACGAGCAGTACTTC	CASRSIGTGMDEQYF
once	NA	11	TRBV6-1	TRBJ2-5	TGTGCCAGCAGCGGCGGAAGTACCCAGTACTTC	CASSGGSTQYF
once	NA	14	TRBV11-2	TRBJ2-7	TGTGCCAGCAGCTTAGATCTCGGGTTTACCGAGCAGTACTTC	CASSLDLGFTEQYF
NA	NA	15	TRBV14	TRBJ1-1	TGTGCCAGCAGCCAAGAAGCGGTGGGGAACACTGAAGCTTTCTTT	CASSQEAVGNTEAFF
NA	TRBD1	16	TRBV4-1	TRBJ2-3	TGCGCCAGCAGCCAAGAGCCAGGGGGCTTGACAGATACGCAGTATTTT	CASSQEPGGLTDTQYF
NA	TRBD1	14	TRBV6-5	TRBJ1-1	TGTGCCAGCAGGGGTGGGACAGCGAACACTGAAGCTTTCTTT	CASRGGTANTEAFF